The 8 T cell receptor beta chains listed next were all sequenced from one sample in a study of blood T cell repertoires in COVID-19 (TCRdb year 2020). Libraries were made using the immunoSEQ multiplex PCR assay. Here the immuneACCESS table is served through TCRdb, limited to in-frame sequences with V and J called. Missing clones are a known gap in these copies; in checked studies unresolved V genes cover under half, and the rest lacks a known reason. Present in this sample are roughly 100,000 clones, roughly 69% of which were seen just once. The ten biggest clones cover about 6% of the sample. The sequenced sample consisted of peripheral blood. All receptors come from a man aged 80 or over with acute or convalescent COVID-19.

This clone was seen only a few times. This chain links TRBV19 with TRBJ2-1; TRBD2 matches 9 bases. The V gene's germline CDR1 is LNHDA and CDR2 SQIVND (reference sequence). V lost 3 bases and J lost 8; bases outside the gene matches: 8. This CDR3 region has 15 residues. The CDR3 DNA is TGTGCCAGTAGTATGGCGGGAGGGCCTCTCTATGAGCAGTTCTTC. Residues: CASSMAGGPLYEQFF.

This clone has just a few counts. The rearrangement links TRBV4-2 to TRBJ1-2, with D perhaps matching TRBD1 (5 bases). V shed 4 bases and J shed 4 bases, with 10 bases lying between them. The CDR3 runs to 13 residues. The germline V gene has CDR1 LGHNA and CDR2 YNFKEQ. CDR3 sequence (DNA): TGTGCCAGCAGCCGGGGGGACGGCTATGGCTACACCTTC. The encoded protein is CASSRGDGYGYTF.

The CDR3 reads CASSSGTGNSPLHF. CDR3 bases: TGCGCCAGCAGCTCCGGGACAGGGAATTCACCCCTCCACTTT. The chain recombines TRBV5-1 with TRBJ1-6; 9 bases agree with TRBD1. The V gene end was trimmed by 3 bases and the J gene end by 7 bases; junction bases not matched to a gene: 2. The germline V gene encodes CDR1 SGHRS and CDR2 YFSETQ. CDR3 length equals 14 residues.

The J gene is TRBJ1-3, the V gene TRBV18; perhaps TRBD1 as D (6 bases). Germline CDR1 KGHSH, CDR2 LQKENI. The CDR3 runs to 15 residues. The V and J ends lost 6 bases and 3 bases respectively, with 15 bases between them. CDR3 loop: CASSAQGGDGNTIYF. Here the CDR3 DNA reads TGTGCCAGCTCGGCACAGGGTGGAGATGGAAACACCATATATTTT.

V gene TRBV4-1 combines with J gene TRBJ1-6; D is unresolved. This CDR3 region has 15 residues. Germline assignment: CDR1 MGHRA and CDR2 YSYEKL. The V end lost 1 base, the J end lost 8 bases, and 12 bases lay between the germline ends. CDR3 in DNA: TGCGCCAGCAGCCAAGGTCAGGCAGTATATTCACCCCTCCACTTT. Encoded protein: CASSQGQAVYSPLHF.

This clone was seen a handful of times. This chain connects TRBV11-2 to TRBJ2-3; TRBD2 agrees at 11 bases. Germline V gene lookup returns CDR1 SGHAT and CDR2 FQNNGV. The trim removed 4 bases at V and 4 bases at J, leaving 7 bases unmatched. The CDR3 totals 16 residues. CDR3 sequence reads: CASSWTGLADADTQYF. CDR3 bases: TGTGCCAGCAGCTGGACGGGACTAGCGGATGCAGATACGCAGTATTTT.

The chain uses TRBV14 and TRBJ1-2; D is unresolved. This CDR3 spans 14 amino acids. In germline, CDR1 is SGHDN, CDR2 FVKESK. Deletions cut 4 bases from V and 4 bases from J, with 13 bases between. The CDR3 loop reads CASSPGGQLYGYTF. In nucleotides, the CDR3 is TGTGCCAGCAGCCCCGGTGGGCAGCTCTATGGCTACACCTTC.

The J gene is TRBJ1-2, the V gene TRBV6-5; TRBD1 aligns across 10 bases. There are 15 residues in the CDR3. With V trimmed by 6 bases and J by 6 bases, 10 bases remained unmatched. Germline CDR1 reads MNHEY; CDR2 reads SVGAGI. The CDR3 loop reads CASSPTGGRRHGYTF. CDR3 coding DNA: TGTGCCAGCAGCCCGACAGGGGGCAGGAGGCATGGCTACACCTTC.